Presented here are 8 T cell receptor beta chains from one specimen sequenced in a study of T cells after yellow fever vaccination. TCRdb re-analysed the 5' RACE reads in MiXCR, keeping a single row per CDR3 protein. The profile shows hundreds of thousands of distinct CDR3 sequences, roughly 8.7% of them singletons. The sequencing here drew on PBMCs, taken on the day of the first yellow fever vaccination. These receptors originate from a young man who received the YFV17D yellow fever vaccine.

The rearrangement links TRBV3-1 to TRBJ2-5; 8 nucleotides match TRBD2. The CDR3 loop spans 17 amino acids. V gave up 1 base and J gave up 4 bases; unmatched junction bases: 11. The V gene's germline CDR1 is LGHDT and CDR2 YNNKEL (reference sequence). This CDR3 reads CASSQGYGYTSGETQYF. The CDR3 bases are TGTGCCAGCAGCCAAGGGTACGGGTATACTAGCGGAGAGACCCAGTACTTC.

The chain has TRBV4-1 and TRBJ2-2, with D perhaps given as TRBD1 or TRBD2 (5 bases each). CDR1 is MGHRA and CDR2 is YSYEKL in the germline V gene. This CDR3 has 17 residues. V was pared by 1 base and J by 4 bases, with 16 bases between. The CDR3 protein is CASSQGGPVGLTGELFF. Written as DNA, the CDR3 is TGCGCCAGCAGCCAAGGGGGACCCGTTGGCCTCACCGGGGAGCTGTTTTTT.

The CDR3 loop is CASSTGQTLGYGYTF. Written as DNA, the CDR3 is TGTGCCAGTAGTACCGGACAGACCCTGGGCTATGGCTACACCTTC. The genes are TRBV19 and TRBJ1-2; tentative D call: TRBD1 (6 bases). Trimming cost V 4 bases and J 4 bases, with 16 bases left between them. CDR1 and CDR2 from the germline V gene are LNHDA and SQIVND (reference sequence). The CDR3 sequence is 15 residues long.

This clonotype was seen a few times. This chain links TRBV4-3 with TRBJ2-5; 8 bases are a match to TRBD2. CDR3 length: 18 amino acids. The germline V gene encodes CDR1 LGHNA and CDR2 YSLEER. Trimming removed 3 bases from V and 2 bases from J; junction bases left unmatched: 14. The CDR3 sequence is CASSQGPGAGASQETQYF. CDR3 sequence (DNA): TGCGCCAGCAGCCAGGGCCCAGGAGCGGGGGCCTCACAAGAGACCCAGTACTTC.

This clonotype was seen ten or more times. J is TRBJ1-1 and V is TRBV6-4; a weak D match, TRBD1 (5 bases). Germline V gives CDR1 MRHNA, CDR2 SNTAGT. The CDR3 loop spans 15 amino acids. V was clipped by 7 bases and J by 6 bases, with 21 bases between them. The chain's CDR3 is CASKAQEEGAAEAFF. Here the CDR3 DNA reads TGTGCCAGCAAAGCACAGGAGGAAGGGGCCGCTGAAGCTTTCTTT.

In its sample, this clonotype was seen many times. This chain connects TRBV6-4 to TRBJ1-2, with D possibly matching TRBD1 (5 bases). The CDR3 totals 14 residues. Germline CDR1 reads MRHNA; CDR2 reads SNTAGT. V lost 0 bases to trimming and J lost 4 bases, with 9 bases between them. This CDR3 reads CASSDSWGVYGYTF. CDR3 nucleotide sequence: TGTGCCAGCAGTGACTCGTGGGGGGTCTATGGCTACACCTTC.

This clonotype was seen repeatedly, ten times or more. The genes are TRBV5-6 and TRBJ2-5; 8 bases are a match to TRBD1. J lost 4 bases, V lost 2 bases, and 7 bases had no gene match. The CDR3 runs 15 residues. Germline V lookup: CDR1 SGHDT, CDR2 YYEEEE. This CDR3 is CASSFSPGGGETQYF. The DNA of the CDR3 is TGTGCCAGCAGCTTTAGCCCAGGGGGCGGAGAGACCCAGTACTTC.

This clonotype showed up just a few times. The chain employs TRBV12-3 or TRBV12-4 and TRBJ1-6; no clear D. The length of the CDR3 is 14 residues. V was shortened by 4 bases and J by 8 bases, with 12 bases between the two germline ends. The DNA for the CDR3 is TGTGCCAGCAGTTCCCAGTTGGACTATTCACCCCTCCACTTT. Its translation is CASSSQLDYSPLHF.